In this sample, the clone carrying this T cell receptor beta chain turned up many times. The CDR3 sequence is 15 residues long. V lost 7 bases and J lost 7; bases outside the gene matches: 11. Germline CDR1 reads MNHEY; CDR2 reads SVGAGI. TCRdb ran MiXCR on the 5' RACE reads and lists one entry per CDR3 protein. The data show fewer than 30,000 distinct CDR3 sequences, with around 10% seen just once and 13% to 15% held by the top ten. This sample was taken from a study of T-cell memory formation after mild COVID-19. Sequenced: PBMCs or a T cell subset sorted from them (not recorded which). This chain uses TRBV6-5 with TRBJ2-1, with TRBD1 identical over 9 bases. The TCR sequence derives from an adult woman who had mild COVID-19 (a few samples of this study predate the infection). Cell type and time point are not known. The CDR3, as DNA: TGTGCCAGCACAAAGGGACAGGGCAAGCTAAATGAGCAGTTCTTC. This gives the protein CASTKGQGKLNEQFF.